The 21 T cell receptor beta chains reported below all come from one sample, sequenced in a study of T cell changes during pregnancy in multiple sclerosis. Sequencing was performed with immunoSEQ multiplex PCR; in TCRdb, only in-frame clones are kept and a portion is missing. The sample records 85,000 to 130,000 clones, 85% to 95% being singletons. The source was peripheral blood, collected after pregnancy. These receptors all come from a female donor with multiple sclerosis, enrolled in a pregnancy study.

The genes are TRBV7-9 and TRBJ1-2; maybe TRBD1 (6 bases). The V end was cut by 0 bases, the J end by 4 bases, with 12 bases between. The CDR3 length is 15 residues. Looked up from germline, CDR1 is SEHNR and CDR2 is FQNEAQ (reference sequence). CDR3 bases: TGTGCCAGCAGCTTAGCCGTGACAGGACTCTATGGCTACACCTTC. Amino acids: CASSLAVTGLYGYTF.

This clone was detected a few times. The V call is TRBV6-5, the J call TRBJ2-5, with TRBD1 matching over 7 bases. V trimming: 6 bases; J trimming: 2 bases; junction bases outside the gene matches: 6. Germline V CDR1 and CDR2: MNHEY, SVGAGI. The CDR3 runs 14 residues. CDR3 amino acids: CASRRPGQQETQYF. Here the CDR3 DNA reads TGTGCCAGCAGACGCCCGGGACAGCAAGAGACCCAGTACTTC.

The chain links TRBV5-5 to TRBJ2-7; 7 positions agree with TRBD1. The CDR3 covers 15 residues. Germline values: CDR1 SGHKS, CDR2 YYEKEE (reference sequence). The V segment lost 4 bases and the J segment 4 bases; nucleotides outside the gene matches: 11. The CDR3 spells CASSLPPGQEYEQYF. The CDR3 DNA follows: TGTGCCAGCAGCCTGCCCCCTGGACAGGAATACGAGCAGTACTTC. Drawing the rest from reference TRBV5-5 and TRBJ2-7, the complete variable domain is DAGVTQSPTHLIKTRGQQVTLRCSPISGHKSVSWYQQVLGQGPQFIFQYYEKEERGRGNFPDRFSARQFPNYSSELNVNALLLGDSALYLCASSLPPGQEYEQYFGPGTRLTVT.

The J gene is TRBJ1-1, the V gene TRBV19; 10 nucleotides align to TRBD1. V lost 9 bases and J lost 5; bases outside the gene matches: 6. The CDR3 is made up of 13 amino acids. CDR1 and CDR2 from the germline V gene are LNHDA and SQIVND (reference sequence). The CDR3 sequence: CASDRGRKTEAFF. The CDR3 bases are TGTGCCAGCGACAGGGGGCGGAAGACTGAAGCTTTCTTT.

The chain is built from TRBV7-3 and TRBJ2-7, with D hard to call. The CDR3 loop spans 15 amino acids. Per germline, CDR1 SGHTA and CDR2 FQGTGA. V lost 5 bases, J lost 2 bases, and 16 bases lay in between. The CDR3 is CASSVGQAPTYEQYF. In DNA, the CDR3 is TGTGCCAGCAGCGTAGGCCAGGCTCCTACCTACGAGCAGTACTTC.

The rearrangement uses TRBV4-2 and TRBJ2-4; D might be TRBD1 (7 bases). The CDR3 totals 17 residues. Trimming took off 8 bases at V and 0 bases at J, with 20 bases between the two ends. Germline assignment: CDR1 LGHNA and CDR2 YNFKEQ. Here the CDR3 reads CASSGGRQGLAKNIQYF. The CDR3 nucleotides read TGTGCCAGCTCAGGGGGGAGACAGGGATTAGCCAAAAACATTCAGTACTTC.

The genes are TRBV9 and TRBJ2-3; the D is unclear. Germline CDR1 reads SGDLS; CDR2 reads YYNGEE. Trimming took 2 bases from V and 1 from J, leaving 5 bases between them. The CDR3 is made up of 13 amino acids. This chain's CDR3 is CASSVAGTDTQYF. The CDR3 DNA reads as TGTGCCAGCAGCGTGGCCGGCACAGATACGCAGTATTTT.

The V call is TRBV5-1, the J call TRBJ1-1; no firm D call. Deletions cut 1 base from V and 1 base from J, with 5 bases between. This CDR3 is built from 13 residues. Germline V gene sequence: CDR1 SGHRS, CDR2 YFSETQ. The CDR3 is CASSLWQNTEAFF. For the CDR3, the DNA is TGCGCCAGCAGCTTGTGGCAGAACACTGAAGCTTTCTTT.

This chain uses TRBV2 with TRBJ1-2, with 7 positions matching TRBD1. CDR3 length: 12 amino acids. The germline V gene encodes CDR1 SNHLY and CDR2 FYNNEI. After removal of 6 bases from V and 5 bases from J, the junction contained 3 bases not matched to a gene. Here the CDR3 reads CASRTGLYGYTF. In nucleotides, the CDR3 is TGTGCCAGCAGGACAGGGCTTTATGGCTACACCTTC.

The CDR3 DNA follows: TGCAGTGCTATCCGGTCGTTGAGGCAGTATTTT. It is translated as CSAIRSLRQYF. The rearrangement links TRBV20-1 to TRBJ2-3; D uncertain. Trimming shortened V by 4 bases and J by 11 bases, and 13 bases separated the two germline ends. Germline assignment: CDR1 DFQATT and CDR2 SNEGSKA (reference sequence). The CDR3 totals 11 residues.

The V call is TRBV6-5, the J call TRBJ2-7; 10 nucleotides align to TRBD2. V was pared by 4 bases and J by 3 bases, with 3 bases of the junction left unmatched. The CDR3 has 14 amino acids. CDR1 and CDR2 from the germline V gene are MNHEY and SVGAGI. CDR3 protein: CASSWSGGDYEQYF. In DNA form, the CDR3 reads TGTGCCAGCAGTTGGAGCGGGGGGGACTACGAGCAGTACTTC.

This chain joins TRBV5-8 and TRBJ2-3, with D uncertain. Germline V gives CDR1 SGHTS, CDR2 YDEGEE. The germline V and J ends were trimmed by 1 base and 7 bases, with 4 bases remaining between them. This CDR3 contains 11 residues. This CDR3 is CASSLQNTQYF. The CDR3 coding sequence is TGTGCCAGCAGCTTGCAAAATACGCAGTATTTT. Full variable domain (remainder filled in from reference TRBV5-8 and TRBJ2-3): EAGVTQSPTHLIKTRGQQATLRCSPISGHTSVYWYQQALGLGLQFLLWYDEGEERNRGNFPPRFSGRQFPNYSSELNVNALELEDSALYLCASSLQNTQYFGPGTRLTVL.

This chain links TRBV5-6 with TRBJ2-3, with 7 bases lining up with TRBD2. Looked up from germline, CDR1 is SGHDT and CDR2 is YYEEEE. The trim removed 0 bases at V and 4 bases at J, leaving 14 bases unmatched. This CDR3 spans 18 amino acids. In DNA form, the CDR3 reads TGTGCCAGCAGCTTGGGCGGGGGACCCGCGGTAGTGGCAGATACGCAGTATTTT. The encoded protein is CASSLGGGPAVVADTQYF.

V is TRBV19 and J is TRBJ2-3; 14 nucleotides agree with TRBD2. The germline V gene has CDR1 LNHDA and CDR2 SQIVND (reference sequence). This CDR3 contains 16 residues. V lost 5 bases and J lost 1; bases outside the gene matches: 2. The CDR3, as DNA: TGTGCCAGTAGTGTGGGACTAGCGGGAGGCACAGATACGCAGTATTTT. Translated, it gives CASSVGLAGGTDTQYF.

The rearrangement joins TRBV5-1 to TRBJ1-1, with 7 bases fitting TRBD1. The CDR3 has 15 amino acids. CDR1 is SGHRS and CDR2 is YFSETQ in the germline V gene. Trimming removed 3 bases from V and 5 bases from J; junction bases left unmatched: 10. This chain's CDR3 is CASSSPQGTRTEAFF. The CDR3 DNA follows: TGCGCCAGCAGCTCCCCACAGGGGACCAGGACTGAAGCTTTCTTT.

The chain has TRBV7-9 and TRBJ1-5; no clear D. Germline V gene sequence: CDR1 SEHNR, CDR2 FQNEAQ (reference sequence). V was shortened by 8 bases and J by 5 bases, with 16 bases between the two germline ends. The CDR3 spans 14 residues. The CDR3 DNA follows: TGTGCCAGCGGTGCACCACTGGGCGATCAGCCCCAGCATTTT. It translates to CASGAPLGDQPQHF.

The V call is TRBV4-1, the J call TRBJ2-1; TRBD2 matches 9 bases. The CDR3 contains 15 residues. Germline lookup yields CDR1 MGHRA and CDR2 YSYEKL. V trimming: 3 bases; J trimming: 8 bases; junction bases outside the gene matches: 8. As DNA, the CDR3 is TGCGCCAGCAGCCACGCGGGACTAGCCAGGGATGAGCAGTTCTTC. It encodes CASSHAGLARDEQFF.

The V gene is TRBV2, the J gene TRBJ2-1, with 8 bases fitting TRBD2. The CDR3 is made up of 15 amino acids. Germline lookup yields CDR1 SNHLY and CDR2 FYNNEI. The V and J ends lost 4 bases and 6 bases, in that order; junction bases with no gene match: 8. Here the CDR3 reads CASSVPGLGVNEQFF. In DNA form, the CDR3 reads TGTGCCAGCAGTGTTCCGGGACTAGGGGTCAATGAGCAGTTCTTC.

The chain recombines TRBV5-1 with TRBJ2-6; maybe TRBD2 (6 bases). The V and J ends lost 4 bases and 0 bases respectively, with 14 bases between them. Germline-derived CDR1 and CDR2 are SGHRS and YFSETQ. This CDR3 spans 17 amino acids. The CDR3 loop reads CASSQDRGYSGANVLTF. Here the CDR3 DNA reads TGCGCCAGCAGCCAGGATCGGGGGTACTCTGGGGCCAACGTCCTGACTTTC. Combining the CDR3 with reference TRBV5-1 and TRBJ2-6 gives the whole variable domain KAGVTQTPRYLIKTRGQQVTLSCSPISGHRSVSWYQQTPGQGLQFLFEYFSETQRNKGNFPGRFSGRQFSNSRSEMNVSTLELGDSALYLCASSQDRGYSGANVLTFGAGSRLTVL.

The chain employs TRBV7-9 and TRBJ2-7; 7 bases align to TRBD1. Germline-derived CDR1 and CDR2 are SEHNR and FQNEAQ (reference sequence). The CDR3 has 13 residues. V was clipped by 10 bases and J by 5 bases; unmatched bases: 11. Written as DNA, the CDR3 is TGTGCCACCGAGGGGGCGCCTTGGGACGAGCAGTACTTC. Translation gives CATEGAPWDEQYF.

The V call is TRBV5-1, the J call TRBJ1-3; 10 bases are shared with TRBD1. With 0 bases clipped from V and 7 bases from J, the junction kept 1 base outside the gene matches. CDR1 is SGHRS and CDR2 is YFSETQ in the germline V gene. The CDR3 consists of 14 residues. Here the CDR3 reads CASSLAGQGNTIYF. CDR3 nucleotide sequence: TGCGCCAGCAGCTTGGCGGGACAGGGGAACACCATATATTTT. Full variable domain (remainder filled in from reference TRBV5-1 and TRBJ1-3): KAGVTQTPRYLIKTRGQQVTLSCSPISGHRSVSWYQQTPGQGLQFLFEYFSETQRNKGNFPGRFSGRQFSNSRSEMNVSTLELGDSALYLCASSLAGQGNTIYFGEGSWLTVV.